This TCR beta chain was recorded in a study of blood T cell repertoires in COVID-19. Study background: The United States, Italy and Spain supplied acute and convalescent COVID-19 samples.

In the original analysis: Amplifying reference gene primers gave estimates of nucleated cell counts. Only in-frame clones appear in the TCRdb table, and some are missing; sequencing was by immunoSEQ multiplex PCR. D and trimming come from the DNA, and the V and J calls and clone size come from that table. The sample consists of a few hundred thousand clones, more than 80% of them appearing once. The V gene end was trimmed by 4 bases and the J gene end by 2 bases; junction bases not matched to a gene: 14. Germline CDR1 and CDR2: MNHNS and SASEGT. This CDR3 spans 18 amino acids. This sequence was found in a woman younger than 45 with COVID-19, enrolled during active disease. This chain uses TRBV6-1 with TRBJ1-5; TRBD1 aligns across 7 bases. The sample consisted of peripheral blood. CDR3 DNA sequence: TGTGCCAGCAGTGCGAAACCCTACAGGGGTCGGGGCAATCAGCCCCAGCATTTT. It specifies CASSAKPYRGRGNQPQHF.